What follows are 29 T cell receptor beta chains derived from one specimen sequenced in a study of OX40 agonist ivuxolimab in advanced cancers. The assay was immunoSEQ multiplex PCR, and TCRdb's table has in-frame clones only and misses some. This repertoire shows some 91,000 clones, around 87% found once; its top ten account for about 4.5%. Specimen: CD4+ or CD8+ T cells sorted from blood, collected in a trial of the OX40 agonist ivuxolimab. These receptors were collected from an adult with an advanced solid tumor such as melanoma, head and neck, liver or kidney cancer.

The chain recombines TRBV7-2 with TRBJ2-1, with 11 bases aligning to TRBD1. The J segment lost 6 bases and the V segment lost 5 bases, leaving 9 bases of the junction unmatched. Germline V gene sequence: CDR1 SGHTA, CDR2 FQGNSA. This CDR3 is built from 16 residues. This CDR3 is CASSTTSGTGGNEQFF. In DNA, the CDR3 is TGTGCCAGCAGCACGACCTCCGGGACAGGGGGCAATGAGCAGTTCTTC.

The CDR3 nucleotides are TGCGCCAGCAGCTCTAGTAGCCAACCCTCCTACGAGCAGTACTTC. Protein: CASSSSSQPSYEQYF. The chain combines TRBV5-1 with TRBJ2-7; D gene uncertain. The CDR3 covers 15 residues. The V end lost 3 bases, the J end lost 0 bases, and 13 bases lay between the germline ends. CDR1 and CDR2 (germline): SGHRS, YFSETQ. The entire variable domain, with the rest obtained from reference TRBV5-1 and TRBJ2-7, is as follows: KAGVTQTPRYLIKTRGQQVTLSCSPISGHRSVSWYQQTPGQGLQFLFEYFSETQRNKGNFPGRFSGRQFSNSRSEMNVSTLELGDSALYLCASSSSSQPSYEQYFGPGTRLTVT.

This clone was counted a few times. The V and J genes are TRBV5-4 and TRBJ2-5; perhaps TRBD1 as D (6 bases). The V end lost 7 bases, the J end lost 5 bases, and 18 bases lay between the germline ends. Germline V gene lookup returns CDR1 SGHNT and CDR2 YYREEE (reference sequence). CDR3 length: 14 residues. In DNA, the CDR3 is TGTGCCAGCTCACGGGGACAACCGGGGGAGACCCAGTACTTC. This encodes CASSRGQPGETQYF.

The chain links TRBV7-2 to TRBJ2-5; 11 nucleotides match TRBD2. J was trimmed by 3 bases and V by 5 bases; bases with no gene match: 5. The CDR3 runs 15 residues. Germline CDR1 SGHTA, CDR2 FQGNSA. Written as DNA, the CDR3 is TGTGCCAGCAGCCGGACTAGCGGGCGGGAAGAGACCCAGTACTTC. This gives the protein CASSRTSGREETQYF.

The chain has TRBV10-3 and TRBJ1-1, with TRBD1 identical over 9 bases. The ends lost 5 bases at V and 1 base at J; junction bases unmatched: 5. There are 15 residues in the CDR3. The germline gives CDR1 ENHRY, CDR2 SYGVKD. CDR3 nucleotide sequence: TGTGCCATCAGTATACAGGGGGCGAGGAACACTGAAGCTTTCTTT. It specifies CAISIQGARNTEAFF.

This clone was counted between two and nine times. V gene TRBV5-1 combines with J gene TRBJ2-4; 7 bases line up with TRBD2. V lost 4 bases, J lost 8 bases, and 3 bases stayed unmatched. The germline gives CDR1 SGHRS, CDR2 YFSETQ. The CDR3 spans 12 residues. In nucleotides, the CDR3 is TGCGCCAGCAGCACGGGGAGGGACATTCAGTACTTC. This codes for CASSTGRDIQYF.

The chain carries TRBV5-1 and TRBJ2-2; the D gene is possibly TRBD1 (6 bases). V was cut by 2 bases and J by 6 bases, with 8 bases left in between. The CDR3 covers 13 residues. Germline CDR1 is SGHRS and CDR2 is YFSETQ. CDR3 in DNA: TGCGCCAGCAGCTTTGAGGGGGCCGGGGAGCTGTTTTTT. Protein: CASSFEGAGELFF.

The chain has TRBV11-2 and TRBJ2-1; D gene unclear. The germline CDR1 and CDR2 sequences are SGHAT and FQNNGV. Trimming pared 5 bases from V and 2 bases from J, leaving 13 bases between. The CDR3 is 15 amino acids. CDR3 region: CASSPWLITYNEQFF. The CDR3 nucleotides are TGTGCCAGCAGCCCATGGTTGATCACCTACAATGAGCAGTTCTTC. The entire variable domain, with the rest obtained from reference TRBV11-2 and TRBJ2-1, is as follows: EAGVAQSPRYKIIEKRQSVAFWCNPISGHATLYWYQQILGQGPKLLIQFQNNGVVDDSQLPKDRFSAERLKGVDSTLKIQPAKLEDSAVYLCASSPWLITYNEQFFGPGTRLTVL.

The V gene is TRBV5-1, the J gene TRBJ1-2, with 7 positions matching TRBD1. The CDR3 loop spans 13 amino acids. Germline CDR1 reads SGHRS; CDR2 reads YFSETQ. Losses at the gene ends were 4 bases for V and 8 bases for J; bases not matched to a gene: 8. The CDR3 here is CASSRDSQSGYTF. Here the CDR3 DNA reads TGCGCCAGCAGCCGGGACAGCCAAAGCGGCTACACCTTC.

The CDR3 is CASSQDSNQPQHF. CDR3 in DNA: TGCGCCAGCAGCCAAGACAGCAATCAGCCCCAGCATTTT. The chain uses TRBV4-3 and TRBJ1-5; D remains ambiguous. CDR1 is LGHNA and CDR2 is YSLEER in the germline V gene. V dropped 0 bases and J dropped 1 base, with 1 base sitting between them. The CDR3 runs to 13 residues.

This chain joins TRBV7-2 and TRBJ2-2, with D tentatively TRBD1 (6 bases). V was cut by 2 bases and J by 2 bases, with 12 bases left in between. Germline lookup yields CDR1 SGHTA and CDR2 FQGNSA. The CDR3 has 16 amino acids. The CDR3 region is CASSLNGGLNTGELFF. The CDR3 DNA reads as TGTGCCAGCAGCTTAAATGGGGGCCTTAACACCGGGGAGCTGTTTTTT. Full variable domain (remainder filled in from reference TRBV7-2 and TRBJ2-2): GAGVSQSPSNKVTEKGKDVELRCDPISGHTALYWYRQSLGQGLEFLIYFQGNSAPDKSGLPSDRFSAERTGGSVSTLTIQRTQQEDSAVYLCASSLNGGLNTGELFFGEGSRLTVL.

The chain has TRBV11-3 and TRBJ2-3; 11 bases match TRBD2. There are 16 residues in the CDR3. Trimming cost V 4 bases and J 1 base; bases outside gene matches: 4. CDR1 SGHNT and CDR2 YENEEA come from the germline V gene. The CDR3 coding sequence is TGTGCCAGCAGCTCGCGACTAGCGGGGCGCACAGATACGCAGTATTTT. As protein: CASSSRLAGRTDTQYF.

The chain carries TRBV27 and TRBJ2-2; 8 positions agree with TRBD2. The CDR3 has 17 residues. Germline V gene lookup returns CDR1 MNHEY and CDR2 SMNVEV (reference sequence). The V and J ends lost 3 bases and 2 bases, in that order; junction bases with no gene match: 8. For the CDR3, the DNA is TGTGCCAGCAGTTTTCGTTTGGTAGCGGGAAACACCGGGGAGCTGTTTTTT. Amino acid sequence: CASSFRLVAGNTGELFF.

The DNA for the CDR3 is TGTGCCAGCAGTTTGACAGGGGGCGGCACTGAAGCTTTCTTT. It encodes CASSLTGGGTEAFF. The chain carries TRBV6-6 and TRBJ1-1; TRBD1 matches 10 bases. Germline V gene data show CDR1 as MNHNY and CDR2 as SVGAGI (reference sequence). This CDR3 region has 14 residues. V lost 4 bases to trimming and J lost 4 bases; unmatched junction nucleotides: 3.

The count of this clone is one. This chain uses TRBV6-4 with TRBJ1-2, with D tentatively TRBD1 (5 bases). The ends were cut back, 6 bases at V and 8 bases at J, with 25 bases in the middle. The germline V gene encodes CDR1 MRHNA and CDR2 SNTAGT. The CDR3 covers 16 residues. The CDR3 reads CASSPAPQGWMKGYTF. DNA of the CDR3: TGTGCCAGCAGCCCTGCCCCCCAGGGTTGGATGAAAGGCTACACCTTC.

This rearrangement joins TRBV30 to TRBJ2-6, with TRBD2 as a possible D gene (6 bases). Trimming removed 0 bases from V and 2 bases from J, with 11 bases in between. The CDR3 is 16 residues long. Germline CDR1 GTSNPN, CDR2 SVGIG (reference sequence). The CDR3 loop reads CAWSVLGGAGANVLTF. In DNA form, the CDR3 reads TGTGCCTGGAGTGTACTAGGAGGGGCTGGGGCCAACGTCCTGACTTTC.

The V call is TRBV9, the J call TRBJ2-2; D is uncertain. The CDR3 runs to 13 residues. The V gene's germline CDR1 is SGDLS and CDR2 YYNGEE. Trimming took 4 bases from V and 6 from J, leaving 10 bases between them. The CDR3 here is CASSLVGAGELFF. The CDR3 bases are TGTGCCAGCAGCCTAGTTGGGGCCGGGGAGCTGTTTTTT.

In DNA form, the CDR3 reads TGTGCCAGCAGCTTTGGGACAAGGCAAGAGACCCAGTACTTC. Amino acids: CASSFGTRQETQYF. This chain uses TRBV5-4 with TRBJ2-5, with D possibly matching TRBD1 (6 bases). Trimming took off 2 bases at V and 2 bases at J, with 10 bases between the two ends. Germline V CDR1 and CDR2: SGHNT, YYREEE (reference sequence). The CDR3 length is 14 residues.

This chain links TRBV2 with TRBJ1-1, with D possibly TRBD1 on 5 matching bases. The CDR3 has 13 amino acids. The germline V gene has CDR1 SNHLY and CDR2 FYNNEI. The germline V and J ends were trimmed by 6 bases and 1 base, with 9 bases remaining between them. The DNA of the CDR3 is TGTGCCAGCAGGGGAGACAGGAACACTGAAGCTTTCTTT. As protein: CASRGDRNTEAFF.

The gene calls are TRBV28 and TRBJ2-7, with D possibly being TRBD1 (6 bases). The CDR3 is 14 residues long. Germline assignment: CDR1 MDHEN and CDR2 SYDVKM. With 1 base removed from V and 2 bases from J, the gap between germline ends came to 9 bases. The CDR3 DNA is TGTGCCAGCAGTTTATCGGACAGAACCTACGAGCAGTACGTC. Translation: CASSLSDRTYEQYV.

The gene calls are TRBV6-1 and TRBJ2-2, with TRBD1 as a possible D gene (6 bases). The germline V gene has CDR1 MNHNS and CDR2 SASEGT. The CDR3 extends over 13 amino acids. V gave up 5 bases and J gave up 5 bases, with 9 bases separating them. CDR3 region: CASSWTETGELFF. The CDR3 DNA sequence: TGTGCCAGCAGTTGGACAGAAACCGGGGAGCTGTTTTTT.

The V gene is TRBV5-5, the J gene TRBJ1-5; D call uncertain. Germline values: CDR1 SGHKS, CDR2 YYEKEE (reference sequence). The CDR3 sequence is 11 residues long. Deletions cut 2 bases from V and 7 bases from J, with 4 bases between. The CDR3 DNA sequence: TGTGCCAGCAGCTTCGGCCAGCCCCAGCATTTT. Encoded protein: CASSFGQPQHF.

V and J are TRBV19 and TRBJ1-2; weak D call: TRBD1 (5 bases). Germline values: CDR1 LNHDA, CDR2 SQIVND (reference sequence). The CDR3 covers 14 residues. V dropped 4 bases and J dropped 4 bases, with 13 bases sitting between them. CDR3 loop: CASSNLGHGYGYTF. The CDR3 region has the DNA TGTGCCAGTAGTAACCTAGGACACGGCTATGGCTACACCTTC.

This chain links TRBV6-4 with TRBJ2-1, with 9 bases lining up with TRBD2. Looked up from germline, CDR1 is MRHNA and CDR2 is SNTAGT. V was pared by 3 bases and J by 6 bases, with 9 bases of the junction left unmatched. CDR3 size: 16 residues. This chain's CDR3 is CASSEVWGLASNEQFF. The CDR3, as DNA: TGTGCCAGCAGTGAAGTCTGGGGACTAGCTTCCAATGAGCAGTTCTTC.

The V call is TRBV7-2, the J call TRBJ2-1; a weak D match, TRBD2 (6 bases). Trimming shortened V by 2 bases and J by 4 bases, and 15 bases separated the two germline ends. This CDR3 has 16 residues. Germline V gene sequence: CDR1 SGHTA, CDR2 FQGNSA. The CDR3, as DNA: TGTGCCAGCAGCTTATGGATTAGCGGACTTTACAATGAGCAGTTCTTC. Translating gives CASSLWISGLYNEQFF. The complete variable domain, with remaining parts taken from reference TRBV7-2 and TRBJ2-1, reads GAGVSQSPSNKVTEKGKDVELRCDPISGHTALYWYRQSLGQGLEFLIYFQGNSAPDKSGLPSDRFSAERTGGSVSTLTIQRTQQEDSAVYLCASSLWISGLYNEQFFGPGTRLTVL.

V is TRBV11-2 and J is TRBJ1-4; D unresolved. V lost 3 bases and J lost 7, with 6 bases in between. The CDR3 totals 12 residues. Germline V gene lookup returns CDR1 SGHAT and CDR2 FQNNGV. The CDR3 here is CASSFGGEKLFF. The CDR3, as DNA: TGTGCCAGCAGCTTCGGTGGTGAAAAACTGTTTTTT.

This chain uses TRBV18 with TRBJ1-2, with a tentative D call TRBD1 (6 bases). Trimming left V 4 bases short and J 3 bases short, with 15 bases between. Germline CDR1 KGHSH, CDR2 LQKENI. CDR3 size: 15 residues. The CDR3 loop reads CASSRDPGADYGYTF. CDR3 DNA: TGTGCCAGCTCACGAGATCCGGGGGCGGACTATGGCTACACCTTC. The full variable domain, completed using reference TRBV18 and TRBJ1-2, is NAGVMQNPRHLVRRRGQEARLRCSPMKGHSHVYWYRQLPEEGLKFMVYLQKENIIDESGMPKERFSAEFPKEGPSILRIQQVVRGDSAAYFCASSRDPGADYGYTFGSGTRLTVV.

The V call is TRBV18, the J call TRBJ1-1; tentatively, D is TRBD1 (6 bases). The ends were cut back, 0 bases at V and 3 bases at J, with 11 bases in the middle. This CDR3 spans 15 amino acids. From germline, CDR1 is KGHSH and CDR2 LQKENI. The CDR3 region has the DNA TGTGCCAGCTCACCACCAATACAGGGTTACACTGAAGCTTTCTTT. Translation gives CASSPPIQGYTEAFF. The whole variable domain, remainder taken from reference TRBV18 and TRBJ1-1, is NAGVMQNPRHLVRRRGQEARLRCSPMKGHSHVYWYRQLPEEGLKFMVYLQKENIIDESGMPKERFSAEFPKEGPSILRIQQVVRGDSAAYFCASSPPIQGYTEAFFGQGTRLTVV.

The V and J genes are TRBV7-3 and TRBJ2-7, with 10 bases that match TRBD1. The CDR3 spans 13 residues. Germline lookup yields CDR1 SGHTA and CDR2 FQGTGA. V dropped 4 bases and J dropped 6; count of bases not matched to a gene: 3. The CDR3 DNA follows: TGTGCCAGCAGCTCCGGGACAGGGGCCGAGCAGTACTTC. Its protein product is CASSSGTGAEQYF.